These T cell receptor beta chains were read from a single sample in a study of shared clonotypes between healthy human individuals. Clones were read by immunoSEQ multiplex PCR, and TCRdb kept only the in-frame ones, dropping some. The sample has some 680,000 clones, about 80% seen once. The sequenced sample was memory CD4+ T cells sorted from blood. The receptors stem from a woman aged 25 to 45 in good health. Both conserved end residues are part of each CDR3. A D gene is named only where the DNA matches it firmly. Size tells how often a clone was seen (once, few, many) or the class of an expanded clone, and some rows leave it out.

V gene	J gene	clone size	D gene	CDR3 length	CDR3 DNA	CDR3 protein
TRBV11-2	TRBJ1-2	-	TRBD1	17	TGTGCCAGCAGCTTAGATCTTGGGACAGGGGGCGCTTCTGGCTACACCTTC	CASSLDLGTGGASGYTF
TRBV25-1	TRBJ2-7	-	-	16	TGTGCCAGCAGTGACCCCCCAGGGGGGGGCCCCTACGAGCAGTACTTC	CASSDPPGGGPYEQYF
TRBV29-1	TRBJ2-1	-	-	13	TGCAGCGTTCCCGGACGGTTATACAATGAGCAGTTCTTC	CSVPGRLYNEQFF
TRBV19	TRBJ1-5	-	TRBD1	13	TGTGCCAGTTCCGGGACAGAAGACCAGCCCCAGCATTTT	CASSGTEDQPQHF
TRBV19	TRBJ2-2	-	TRBD1	15	TGTGCCAGTAGTTCACAGGGGGCTAACACCGGGGAGCTGTTTTTT	CASSSQGANTGELFF
TRBV21-1	TRBJ1-1	-	-	15	TGTGCCAGCAGCGTCCGGACAGGTAGGAACACTGAAGCTTTCTTT	CASSVRTGRNTEAFF
TRBV30	TRBJ2-7	-	-	12	TGTGCCTGGGGGGCAGGAGCCTACGAGCAGTACTTC	CAWGAGAYEQYF
TRBV5-1	TRBJ2-7	-	-	15	TGCGCCAGCAGCTTGGTATCCAGGGGAGGCCACGAGCAGTACTTC	CASSLVSRGGHEQYF
TRBV27	TRBJ1-1	-	-	13	TGTGCCAGCAGTTTACGACGGAACACTGAAGCTTTCTTT	CASSLRRNTEAFF
TRBV10-3	TRBJ2-7	many	-	13	TGTGCCATCAAGGTGGGGCTAGACTACGAGCAGTACTTC	CAIKVGLDYEQYF
TRBV5-1	TRBJ2-5	-	-	11	TGCGCCAGCAGCTTTGACGAGACCCAGTACTTC	CASSFDETQYF
TRBV9	TRBJ1-3	-	-	12	TGTGCCAGCAAGGGAGCCGGTGGCACCATATATTTT	CASKGAGGTIYF
TRBV5-1	TRBJ2-7	few	TRBD2	14	TGCGCCAGCAGCCCCGGGACTAGCGGGCAGGAGCAGTACTTC	CASSPGTSGQEQYF
TRBV9	TRBJ1-5	-	TRBD1	15	TGTGCCAGCAACACAGGGGGTTCGAGCAATCAGCCCCAGCATTTT	CASNTGGSSNQPQHF
TRBV7-9	TRBJ2-7	-	TRBD1	14	TGTGCCAGCAGCCGGGACAGGGGGCTTTACGAGCAGTACTTC	CASSRDRGLYEQYF
TRBV7-6	TRBJ2-5	-	-	13	TGTGCCAGCAGCCCGGGTTTGGGGGAGACCCAGTACTTC	CASSPGLGETQYF
TRBV5-6	TRBJ2-7	few	-	11	TGTGCCAGCAGCTTGACTCCCCACCAGTACTTC	CASSLTPHQYF
TRBV5-1	TRBJ1-5	-	-	14	TGCGCCAGCAGCTTAGGGGAGGCGAATCAGCCCCAGCATTTT	CASSLGEANQPQHF
TRBV5-1	TRBJ2-3	-	-	13	TGCGCCAGCAGCCGGGACCAGCAGGATACGCAGTATTTT	CASSRDQQDTQYF
TRBV28	TRBJ1-5	-	-	12	TGTGCCACAGAGGGGGGTAATCAGCCCCAGCATTTT	CATEGGNQPQHF
TRBV2	TRBJ1-1	-	-	13	TGTGCCAGCAGTTCGGGAAGGAACACTGAAGCTTTCTTT	CASSSGRNTEAFF
TRBV27	TRBJ1-1	-	-	14	TGTGCCAGCAGACACCCGGGAGCCAACACTGAAGCTTTCTTT	CASRHPGANTEAFF
TRBV6-5	TRBJ2-7	-	-	15	TGTGCCAGCTCCTCTAAGCAGGGACCCATCTACGAGCAGTACTTC	CASSSKQGPIYEQYF
TRBV27	TRBJ2-2	few	-	16	TGTGCCAGCAGTTTAGTAACAGCAGCCAAGAGCGGGGAGCTGTTTTTT	CASSLVTAAKSGELFF
TRBV28	TRBJ2-4	-	TRBD2	20	TGTGCCAGCAGTAAACTGAAGCCGGGACTAGCGGGAGGGCGAGGGGCCATTCAGTACTTC	CASSKLKPGLAGGRGAIQYF
TRBV28	TRBJ2-7	-	TRBD1	16	TGTGCCAGCAGTTTGTATATCGGGACAGGGTCCTACGAGCAGTACTTC	CASSLYIGTGSYEQYF
TRBV18	TRBJ2-1	-	TRBD2	16	TGTGCCAGCTCACCCAGACTAGCGGGAGGGTACAATGAGCAGTTCTTC	CASSPRLAGGYNEQFF
TRBV27	TRBJ2-7	-	-	15	TGTGCCAGCAGTTTCCGACTTTTAAGCTCCTACGAGCAGTACTTC	CASSFRLLSSYEQYF
TRBV7-8	TRBJ1-5	-	TRBD1	15	TGTGCCAGCAGAAGAGACAGGGGGCCCAATCAGCCCCAGCATTTT	CASRRDRGPNQPQHF
TRBV28	TRBJ2-3	-	-	15	TGTGCCAGCAATGTGAGGGGGTTCATCACAGATACGCAGTATTTT	CASNVRGFITDTQYF
TRBV6-1	TRBJ1-5	-	TRBD1	15	TGTGCCAGCAGAGGAGGACAGGGGGCGGGACAGCCCCAGCATTTT	CASRGGQGAGQPQHF